These T cell receptor beta chains were read from a single sample in a study of blood T cell repertoires in COVID-19. Produced via immunoSEQ multiplex PCR; TCRdb's table is partial and in-frame only. This table has 130,000 to 150,000 clones, 65% to 80% appearing once. The sequenced sample was peripheral blood. These receptors were taken from a man in his fifties or sixties with acute or convalescent COVID-19. The CDR3 runs from the conserved cysteine through the conserved F or W. A D gene is named only where the DNA matches it firmly. Some rows have no size entry. The others give once, few or many, or a class for an expanded clone.

d_call: NA; j_call: TRBJ1-1; clone_size: NA; v_call: TRBV24-1; cdr3_aa: CATSEGVGTEAFF; cdr3_nt: TGTGCCACCAGTGAAGGGGTAGGTACTGAAGCTTTCTTT
d_call: TRBD2; j_call: TRBJ2-7; clone_size: NA; v_call: TRBV28; cdr3_aa: CASSSGASGRFYEQYF; cdr3_nt: TGTGCCAGCAGTTCCGGCGCTAGCGGGAGATTCTACGAGCAGTACTTC
d_call: NA; j_call: TRBJ2-5; clone_size: NA; v_call: TRBV7-9; cdr3_aa: CASSSRGSETQYF; cdr3_nt: TGTGCCAGCAGCTCGCGGGGTTCGGAGACCCAGTACTTC
d_call: TRBD2; j_call: TRBJ2-3; clone_size: NA; v_call: TRBV5-1; cdr3_aa: CASSGTGTSGPTDTQYF; cdr3_nt: TGCGCCAGCAGCGGCACCGGGACTAGCGGCCCCACAGATACGCAGTATTTT
d_call: TRBD2; j_call: TRBJ2-1; clone_size: NA; v_call: TRBV10-1; cdr3_aa: CASSSGLAGRDEQFF; cdr3_nt: TGCGCCAGCAGTTCCGGACTAGCGGGGAGGGATGAGCAGTTCTTC
d_call: TRBD1; j_call: TRBJ1-6; clone_size: many; v_call: TRBV30; cdr3_aa: CAWRGQGSSPLHF; cdr3_nt: TGTGCCTGGAGGGGACAGGGTAGTTCACCCCTCCACTTT
d_call: NA; j_call: TRBJ1-4; clone_size: NA; v_call: TRBV4-1; cdr3_aa: CASSPIATNEKLFF; cdr3_nt: TGCGCCAGCAGCCCAATTGCAACTAATGAAAAACTGTTTTTT
d_call: NA; j_call: TRBJ1-1; clone_size: NA; v_call: TRBV2; cdr3_aa: CASTFDPGLPEAFF; cdr3_nt: TGTGCCAGCACCTTCGACCCAGGGCTTCCTGAAGCTTTCTTT
d_call: NA; j_call: TRBJ2-6; clone_size: NA; v_call: TRBV11-2; cdr3_aa: CASSLGRQGQANVLTF; cdr3_nt: TGTGCCAGCAGCTTAGGTCGGCAGGGGCAAGCCAACGTCCTGACTTTC
d_call: TRBD2; j_call: TRBJ2-1; clone_size: NA; v_call: TRBV13; cdr3_aa: CASPEREGQVEQFF; cdr3_nt: TGTGCCAGCCCAGAGCGGGAGGGCCAGGTTGAGCAGTTCTTC
d_call: TRBD2; j_call: TRBJ2-3; clone_size: NA; v_call: TRBV25-1; cdr3_aa: CASSEGTSGRTDTQYF; cdr3_nt: TGTGCCAGCAGTGAGGGGACTAGCGGCCGCACAGATACGCAGTATTTT
d_call: TRBD1; j_call: TRBJ2-7; clone_size: NA; v_call: TRBV30; cdr3_aa: CAWSVQGISSYEQYF; cdr3_nt: TGTGCCTGGAGTGTACAGGGGATCAGCTCCTACGAGCAGTACTTC
d_call: NA; j_call: TRBJ1-2; clone_size: once; v_call: TRBV27; cdr3_aa: CASSAIGGRIGYGYTF; cdr3_nt: TGTGCCAGCAGTGCCATCGGGGGGAGGATTGGCTATGGCTACACCTTC
d_call: NA; j_call: TRBJ2-2; clone_size: few; v_call: TRBV9; cdr3_aa: CASSVVRPRFGELFF; cdr3_nt: TGTGCCAGCAGCGTAGTCCGTCCCCGGTTTGGGGAGCTGTTTTTT
d_call: TRBD1; j_call: TRBJ2-7; clone_size: NA; v_call: TRBV28; cdr3_aa: CASSVPGGPYEQYF; cdr3_nt: TGTGCCAGCAGTGTCCCAGGGGGTCCATACGAGCAGTACTTC
d_call: TRBD2; j_call: TRBJ2-3; clone_size: NA; v_call: TRBV6-8; cdr3_aa: CASSYDGPLAGLTDTQYF; cdr3_nt: TGTGCCAGCAGTTACGATGGCCCCCTAGCGGGACTCACAGATACGCAGTATTTT
d_call: NA; j_call: TRBJ2-7; clone_size: NA; v_call: TRBV28; cdr3_aa: CASSAYYEQYF; cdr3_nt: TGTGCCAGCAGTGCCTACTACGAGCAGTACTTC
d_call: TRBD1; j_call: TRBJ2-1; clone_size: NA; v_call: TRBV27; cdr3_aa: CASSSGTGISGEQFF; cdr3_nt: TGTGCCAGCAGTTCCGGGACAGGGATCTCTGGTGAGCAGTTCTTC
d_call: TRBD2; j_call: TRBJ2-1; clone_size: NA; v_call: TRBV5-1; cdr3_aa: CASSLVTSGNNEQFF; cdr3_nt: TGCGCCAGCAGCTTGGTGACTAGCGGGAACAATGAGCAGTTCTTC
d_call: NA; j_call: TRBJ1-3; clone_size: once; v_call: TRBV9; cdr3_aa: CASSRDNSGNTIYF; cdr3_nt: TGTGCCAGCAGCAGGGACAACTCTGGAAACACCATATATTTT
d_call: TRBD2; j_call: TRBJ2-7; clone_size: few; v_call: TRBV5-8; cdr3_aa: CASSLGGRSTYEQYF; cdr3_nt: TGTGCCAGCAGCCTCGGGGGGAGGTCGACCTACGAGCAGTACTTC
d_call: NA; j_call: TRBJ1-1; clone_size: few; v_call: TRBV18; cdr3_aa: CASSRTSIGAEAFF; cdr3_nt: TGTGCCAGCTCACGGACTTCCATCGGCGCTGAAGCTTTCTTT
d_call: TRBD2; j_call: TRBJ2-1; clone_size: NA; v_call: TRBV3-1/TRBV3-2; cdr3_aa: CASSQDSVLAERGNEQFF; cdr3_nt: TGTGCCAGCAGCCAAGATTCTGTTCTAGCGGAGAGAGGCAATGAGCAGTTCTTC
d_call: NA; j_call: TRBJ2-1; clone_size: NA; v_call: TRBV7-8; cdr3_aa: CASRPGTVLEKYNEQFF; cdr3_nt: TGTGCCAGCAGGCCCGGGACTGTGCTCGAGAAGTACAATGAGCAGTTCTTC
d_call: NA; j_call: TRBJ2-2; clone_size: NA; v_call: TRBV25-1; cdr3_aa: CASSAENTGELFF; cdr3_nt: TGTGCCAGCAGTGCAGAAAACACCGGGGAGCTGTTTTTT
d_call: NA; j_call: TRBJ1-5; clone_size: NA; v_call: TRBV6-1; cdr3_aa: CASSEQGNQPQHF; cdr3_nt: TGTGCCAGCAGTGAGCAGGGGAACCAGCCCCAGCATTTT